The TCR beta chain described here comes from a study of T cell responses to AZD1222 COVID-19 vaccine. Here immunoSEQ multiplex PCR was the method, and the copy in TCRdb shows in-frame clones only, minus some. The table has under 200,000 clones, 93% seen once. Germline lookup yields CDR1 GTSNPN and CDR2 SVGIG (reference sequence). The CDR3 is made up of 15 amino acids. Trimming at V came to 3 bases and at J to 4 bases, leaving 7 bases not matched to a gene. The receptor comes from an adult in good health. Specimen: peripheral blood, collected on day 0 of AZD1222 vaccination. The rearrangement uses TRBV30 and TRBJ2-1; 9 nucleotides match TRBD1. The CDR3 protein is CAWRGAGTGYNEQFF. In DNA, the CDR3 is TGTGCCTGGAGGGGGGCCGGGACAGGGTACAATGAGCAGTTCTTC.